Listed here are 27 T cell receptor beta chains from one sample, sequenced in a study of blood T cell repertoires in COVID-19. TCRdb keeps only in-frame clones here, not all; method: immunoSEQ multiplex PCR. The profile shows about 75,000 clones, over 75% of them singletons. The sequencing sample was made of peripheral blood. These receptors were taken from a human donor in a cohort sampled during active COVID-19.

J is TRBJ2-7 and V is TRBV7-6, with D maybe TRBD2 (6 bases). Trimming removed 0 bases at V and 2 bases at J, with 17 bases between. Germline lookup yields CDR1 SGHVS and CDR2 FNYEAQ. This CDR3 contains 17 residues. The CDR3 protein is CASSLAAGSSGTYEQYF. CDR3 sequence (DNA): TGTGCCAGCAGCTTAGCGGCGGGATCGTCAGGGACCTACGAGCAGTACTTC. The complete variable domain, with remaining parts taken from reference TRBV7-6 and TRBJ2-7, reads GAGVSQSPRYKVTKRGQDVALRCDPISGHVSLYWYRQALGQGPEFLTYFNYEAQQDKSGLPNDRFSAERPEGSISTLTIQRTEQRDSAMYRCASSLAAGSSGTYEQYFGPGTRLTVT.

The V call is TRBV30, the J call TRBJ1-5; unclear D gene. CDR3 length: 13 residues. V gave up 1 base and J gave up 6 bases, with 10 bases separating them. From germline, CDR1 is GTSNPN and CDR2 SVGIG (reference sequence). CDR3 amino acids: CAWSAGNIQPQHF. In nucleotides, the CDR3 is TGTGCCTGGAGTGCCGGTAATATTCAGCCCCAGCATTTT.

The table lists this clone with a count of one. J is TRBJ1-1 and V is TRBV5-1; perhaps TRBD1 as D (5 bases). CDR1 SGHRS and CDR2 YFSETQ come from the germline V gene. Trimming took 6 bases from V and 1 from J, leaving 10 bases between them. The CDR3 has 13 amino acids. The CDR3 region is CASTRTGNTEAFF. In DNA form, the CDR3 reads TGCGCCAGCACCCGAACAGGGAACACTGAAGCTTTCTTT.

J is TRBJ2-7 and V is TRBV27; 7 bases are a match to TRBD1. The CDR3 sequence is 15 residues long. Germline CDR1 MNHEY, CDR2 SMNVEV (reference sequence). The V segment lost 5 bases and the J segment 7 bases; nucleotides outside the gene matches: 14. Here the CDR3 DNA reads TGTGCCAGCAGTGTGACCGGGACAGCAGCCTGGGAGCAGTACTTC. Translating it yields CASSVTGTAAWEQYF.

The chain couples TRBV5-1 to TRBJ2-1, with a weak D call TRBD1 (6 bases). The CDR3 contains 14 residues. Trimming left V 0 bases short and J 9 bases short, with 13 bases between. Germline values: CDR1 SGHRS, CDR2 YFSETQ. In nucleotides, the CDR3 is TGCGCCAGCAGCTTGGGCCTCAGGGGCGCTGAGCAGTTCTTC. The encoded protein is CASSLGLRGAEQFF.

J is TRBJ1-3 and V is TRBV7-2; the D is unclear. Trimming removed 5 bases from V and 0 bases from J, with 8 bases in between. CDR1 is SGHTA and CDR2 is FQGNSA in the germline V gene. The CDR3 contains 14 residues. This CDR3 reads CASSPIGSGNTIYF. As DNA, the CDR3 is TGTGCCAGCAGCCCCATCGGCTCTGGAAACACCATATATTTT.

This clone was seen once. The V call is TRBV5-1, the J call TRBJ1-1, with D tentatively TRBD1 (6 bases). V lost 5 bases and J lost 6, with 14 bases in between. Germline V lookup: CDR1 SGHRS, CDR2 YFSETQ. The CDR3 loop spans 13 amino acids. The CDR3 here is CASRSQGRPEAFF. In nucleotides, the CDR3 is TGCGCCAGCAGGAGTCAGGGGCGACCTGAAGCTTTCTTT.

This chain connects TRBV25-1 to TRBJ1-2; possible D gene TRBD1, 5 bases. This CDR3 has 14 residues. The V end was cut by 4 bases, the J end by 3 bases, with 12 bases between. CDR1 is MGHDK, CDR2 SYGVNS, per germline. The CDR3 DNA is TGTGCCAGCAGTGTAGCAGGGTTTTACTATGGCTACACCTTC. Translation gives CASSVAGFYYGYTF.

The J gene is TRBJ1-2, the V gene TRBV30; no firm D call. V lost 0 bases to trimming and J lost 8 bases, with 19 bases between them. The CDR3 extends over 15 amino acids. CDR1 is GTSNPN and CDR2 is SVGIG in the germline V gene (reference sequence). This CDR3 is CAWSVMSAGVEGYTF. CDR3 in DNA: TGTGCCTGGAGTGTTATGTCGGCGGGTGTAGAAGGCTACACCTTC.

The chain uses TRBV9 and TRBJ2-5; 8 nucleotides align to TRBD2. This CDR3 has 17 amino acids. The germline V gene has CDR1 SGDLS and CDR2 YYNGEE. V was clipped by 0 bases and J by 1 base; unmatched bases: 8. The CDR3 DNA is TGTGCCAGCAGCGTAGGGTTGAGCGGGGGAATCCAAGAGACCCAGTACTTC. This gives the protein CASSVGLSGGIQETQYF.

This rearrangement joins TRBV3-1 (or the pseudogene TRBV3-2) to TRBJ1-3; no definite D call. This CDR3 has 12 amino acids. V lost 2 bases and J 4 bases, leaving 3 bases between the germline ends. Per germline, CDR1 LGHDT and CDR2 YNNKEL (reference sequence). CDR3 residues: CASSQSGNTIYF. The CDR3 nucleotides read TGTGCCAGCAGCCAATCGGGAAACACCATATATTTT.

The rearrangement joins TRBV7-9 to TRBJ2-5; D is possibly TRBD2 (5 bases). The CDR3 spans 13 residues. V was cut by 6 bases and J by 5 bases, with 13 bases left in between. Germline assignment: CDR1 SEHNR and CDR2 FQNEAQ (reference sequence). The chain's CDR3 is CASRALGSETQYF. For the CDR3, the DNA is TGTGCCAGCAGAGCACTAGGAAGCGAGACCCAGTACTTC.

The gene calls are TRBV28 and TRBJ2-5, with 11 bases matching TRBD2. Germline-derived CDR1 and CDR2 are MDHEN and SYDVKM. Unmatched junction bases numbered 3, after V lost 3 bases and J lost 3 bases. This CDR3 region has 15 residues. CDR3 sequence reads: CASSFSGRGEETQYF. Written as DNA, the CDR3 is TGTGCCAGCAGTTTTAGCGGGAGGGGGGAAGAGACCCAGTACTTC.

The rearrangement uses TRBV6-5 and TRBJ2-7; 9 bases agree with TRBD2. The germline V gene has CDR1 MNHEY and CDR2 SVGAGI. The V and J ends lost 7 bases and 7 bases, in that order; junction bases with no gene match: 8. CDR3 length: 13 residues. This CDR3 reads CASMAGGLDEQYF. For the CDR3, the DNA is TGTGCCAGCATGGCGGGGGGGCTGGATGAGCAGTACTTC.

The sample holds a few counts of this clone. V and J are TRBV6-5 and TRBJ2-5; a weak D match, TRBD1 (6 bases). Germline assignment: CDR1 MNHEY and CDR2 SVGAGI. Trimming left V 4 bases short and J 5 bases short, with 11 bases between. The CDR3 covers 13 residues. CDR3 nucleotide sequence: TGTGCCAGCAGTTCAGGGGATACGGAGACCCAGTACTTC. Translation gives CASSSGDTETQYF.

This clone has only one observation. This chain uses TRBV21-1 with TRBJ2-7; no check of the table's D call, TRBD2, against the DNA was made. TRBV21-1 is designated a pseudogene. The CDR3 extends over 14 amino acids. The CDR3 is CASTKTSEAYEQYF. The CDR3 nucleotides read TGTGCCAGCACCAAGACTAGCGAAGCCTACGAGCAGTACTTC.

The genes are TRBV11-1 and TRBJ2-7; the match to TRBD1 covers 7 bases. Germline loops: CDR1 SGHAT, CDR2 FQDESV (reference sequence). The trim removed 7 bases at V and 2 bases at J, leaving 5 bases unmatched. The CDR3 is made up of 13 amino acids. The CDR3, as DNA: TGTGCCAGCACCCCGACAGGGCCCTACGAGCAGTACTTC. Its translation is CASTPTGPYEQYF.

This rearrangement joins TRBV5-8 to TRBJ2-3; 9 bases are shared with TRBD2. The germline V gene has CDR1 SGHTS and CDR2 YDEGEE. This CDR3 has 15 residues. J lost 5 bases, V lost 6 bases, and 10 bases had no gene match. The CDR3 reads CASTPSGRGGDTQYF. The CDR3 nucleotides read TGTGCCAGCACCCCCTCCGGGCGGGGGGGAGATACGCAGTATTTT.

This CDR3 is CASRPRQTTNEKLFF. The CDR3 DNA follows: TGTGCCAGCAGGCCAAGACAGACAACTAATGAAAAACTGTTTTTT. The chain links TRBV6-5 to TRBJ1-4, with D possibly TRBD1 on 5 matching bases. The CDR3 totals 15 residues. CDR1 is MNHEY and CDR2 is SVGAGI in the germline V gene. The V end lost 6 bases, the J end lost 0 bases, and 11 bases lay between the germline ends.

The chain couples TRBV6-2 or TRBV6-3 to TRBJ2-1; perhaps TRBD2 as D (5 bases). CDR1 is MNHEY, CDR2 SVGEGT, per germline. Trimming took 3 bases from V and 9 from J, leaving 9 bases between them. The CDR3 is 12 residues long. The CDR3 DNA is TGTGCCAGCAGTTATCGGGGAGCTGAGCAGTTCTTC. Its translation: CASSYRGAEQFF.

The rearrangement uses TRBV11-2 and TRBJ1-3; D gene ambiguous. Germline CDR1 is SGHAT and CDR2 is FQNNGV. V shed 2 bases and J shed 0 bases, with 11 bases lying between them. The CDR3 loop spans 16 amino acids. The CDR3, as DNA: TGTGCCAGCAGCTTAACCTACAGCTACTCTGGAAACACCATATATTTT. The encoded protein is CASSLTYSYSGNTIYF.

This clone appeared a single time. This sequence joins TRBV12-3 or TRBV12-4 and TRBJ1-3; 7 bases match TRBD1. Unmatched junction bases numbered 5, after V lost 7 bases and J lost 8 bases. CDR3 length: 12 residues. CDR3 region: CASTGGGDTIYF. For the CDR3, the DNA is TGTGCCAGCACGGGAGGGGGCGACACCATATATTTT.

The chain is built from TRBV19 and TRBJ1-1; weak D call: TRBD1 (5 bases). V lost 7 bases, J lost 4 bases, and 13 bases lay in between. The V gene's germline CDR1 is LNHDA and CDR2 SQIVND (reference sequence). This CDR3 spans 13 amino acids. CDR3 in amino acids: CASTLLGGTEAFF. CDR3 nucleotide sequence: TGTGCCAGTACCCTACTGGGGGGCACTGAAGCTTTCTTT.

There are a few counts of this clone. This sequence joins TRBV18 and TRBJ1-1; D is unclear. This CDR3 is built from 13 residues. V lost 4 bases and J lost 2, with 8 bases in between. Germline V gene data show CDR1 as KGHSH and CDR2 as LQKENI. The CDR3 protein is CASSRQDNTEAFF. The DNA for the CDR3 is TGTGCCAGCTCACGCCAGGATAACACTGAAGCTTTCTTT.

The chain is built from TRBV11-1 and TRBJ1-1, with TRBD1 as a possible D gene (5 bases). The CDR3 sequence is 15 residues long. Germline-derived CDR1 and CDR2 are SGHAT and FQDESV (reference sequence). The V gene lost 3 bases and the J gene lost 5 bases, with 16 bases spanning the gap. The CDR3 protein is CASSLRQGRETEAFF. The DNA for the CDR3 is TGTGCCAGCAGCTTGCGGCAGGGAAGGGAAACTGAAGCTTTCTTT.

This clone was detected only once. The chain recombines TRBV2 with TRBJ2-7, with unresolved D. This CDR3 is 12 amino acids long. Germline V lookup: CDR1 SNHLY, CDR2 FYNNEI. Trimming cost V 2 bases and J 4 bases, with 6 bases left between them. In nucleotides, the CDR3 is TGTGCCAGCAGTGAAAGAGGATACGAGCAGTACTTC. Protein sequence: CASSERGYEQYF.

This rearrangement joins TRBV5-1 to TRBJ2-1; D unclear. Germline values: CDR1 SGHRS, CDR2 YFSETQ. V was pared by 0 bases and J by 6 bases, with 7 bases between. The CDR3 totals 13 residues. Written as DNA, the CDR3 is TGCGCCAGCAGCTTGGGGCTCACCAATGAGCAGTTCTTC. Residues: CASSLGLTNEQFF. Using reference TRBV5-1 and TRBJ2-1 for the parts outside the CDR3, the full variable domain is KAGVTQTPRYLIKTRGQQVTLSCSPISGHRSVSWYQQTPGQGLQFLFEYFSETQRNKGNFPGRFSGRQFSNSRSEMNVSTLELGDSALYLCASSLGLTNEQFFGPGTRLTVL.